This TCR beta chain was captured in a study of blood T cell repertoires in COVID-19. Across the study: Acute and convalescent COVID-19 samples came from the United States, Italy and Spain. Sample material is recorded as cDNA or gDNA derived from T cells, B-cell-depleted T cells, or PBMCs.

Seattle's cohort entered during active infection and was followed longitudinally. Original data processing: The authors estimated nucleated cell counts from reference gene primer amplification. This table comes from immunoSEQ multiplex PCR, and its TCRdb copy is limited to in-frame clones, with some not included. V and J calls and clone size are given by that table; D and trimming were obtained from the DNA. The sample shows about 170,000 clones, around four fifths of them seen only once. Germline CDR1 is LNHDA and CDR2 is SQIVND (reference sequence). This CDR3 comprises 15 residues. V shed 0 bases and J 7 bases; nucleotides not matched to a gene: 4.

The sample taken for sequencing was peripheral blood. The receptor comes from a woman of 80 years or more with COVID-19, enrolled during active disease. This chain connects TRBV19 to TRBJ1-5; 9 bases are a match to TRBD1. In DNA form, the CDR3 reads TGTGCCAGTAGTATAGAGACAGGGGGTCGACAGCCCCAGCATTTT. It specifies CASSIETGGRQPQHF.